This T cell receptor (beta chain) was recovered during a study of lymphopenia after photon versus proton radiotherapy. Regarding this clone: Antigen unknown.

Repertoires were generated with immunoSEQ multiplex PCR, while TCRdb's copy carries only in-frame clones and drops some. The data contain tens of thousands of clones, about four fifths of them singletons. Trimming took off 0 bases at V and 0 bases at J, with 7 bases between the two ends. The CDR3 is made up of 16 amino acids. From germline, CDR1 is SGDLS and CDR2 YYNGEE. Findings of the study overall: Oligoclonal CD8+ Temra expansion after nadir drove photon patients' diversity drop.

This clonotype was sampled from a woman in her 70s with pancreatic cancer. J is TRBJ2-6 and V is TRBV9; D unresolved. Sequenced material: peripheral blood, taken from a patient treated with proton-based radiotherapy. DNA for the CDR3: TGTGCCAGCAGCGTAGAGAGGAACTCTGGGGCCAACGTCCTGACTTTC. It translates to CASSVERNSGANVLTF. Filled out from reference TRBV9 and TRBJ2-6, the complete variable domain reads DSGVTQTPKHLITATGQRVTLRCSPRSGDLSVYWYQQSLDQGLQFLIQYYNGEERAKGNILERFSAQQFPDLHSELNLSSLELGDSALYFCASSVERNSGANVLTFGAGSRLTVL.